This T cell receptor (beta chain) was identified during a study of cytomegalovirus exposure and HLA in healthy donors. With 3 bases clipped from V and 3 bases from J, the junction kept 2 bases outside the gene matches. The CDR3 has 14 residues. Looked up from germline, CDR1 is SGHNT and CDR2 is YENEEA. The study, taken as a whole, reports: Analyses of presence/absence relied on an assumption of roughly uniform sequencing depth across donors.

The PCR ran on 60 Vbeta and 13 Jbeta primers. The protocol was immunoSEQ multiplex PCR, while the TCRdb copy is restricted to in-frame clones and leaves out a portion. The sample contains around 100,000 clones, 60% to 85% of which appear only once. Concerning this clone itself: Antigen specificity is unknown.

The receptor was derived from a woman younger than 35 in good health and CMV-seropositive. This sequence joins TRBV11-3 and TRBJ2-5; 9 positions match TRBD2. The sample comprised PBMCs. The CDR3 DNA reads TGTGCCAGCAGCTTCGGGACTAGCAAAGAGACCCAGTACTTC. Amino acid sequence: CASSFGTSKETQYF.